This T cell receptor (beta chain) was profiled in a study of spatial heterogeneity in lung cancer. Germline V gene data show CDR1 as SGDLS and CDR2 as YYNGEE. The germline V and J ends were trimmed by 3 bases and 4 bases, with 10 bases remaining between them. CDR3 length equals 13 residues. TCRdb re-analysed the 5' RACE reads in MiXCR, keeping a single row per CDR3 protein. The table lists some 21,000 distinct CDR3 sequences, about 3% of them singletons. Time point in this sample: sample taken at primary tumor resection. In its sample, this clonotype was seen many times. The gene calls are TRBV9 and TRBJ1-1; TRBD1 is a possible D gene (6 bases). Sequencing used PBMCs, obtained at surgery. The sequence derives from a female donor with early-stage non-small cell lung cancer. CDR3 sequence reads: CASSEQGLTEAFF. In nucleotides, the CDR3 is TGTGCCAGCAGCGAACAGGGTCTCACTGAAGCTTTCTTT.